This TCR beta chain emerged from a study of T cells after yellow fever vaccination. Looking at the study overall: It was SMART-Seq v4 Ultra Low Input that prepared the fractions with low cell numbers.

General study results and limits: Most clones from primary vaccination resurfaced after the booster (96% CD4, less than 90% CD8).

TCRdb itself ran the 5' RACE reads through MiXCR, one entry per CDR3 protein. The repertoire holds 500,000 to 700,000 distinct CDR3 sequences, with about a fifth as singletons. Trimming left V 2 bases short and J 7 bases short, with 7 bases between. The V gene's germline CDR1 is SGHRS and CDR2 YFSETQ. The CDR3 length is 12 residues. This clonotype has only a few counts. What it binds is unknown. The source is a man younger than 45 who received the YFV17D yellow fever vaccine. V is TRBV5-1 and J is TRBJ2-1; D not certain. The sample here was PBMCs, taken 15 days after the yellow fever booster vaccination. The CDR3 DNA reads TGCGCCAGCAGCTTATCCTTTAATGAGCAGTTCTTC. This sequence encodes CASSLSFNEQFF.